This T cell receptor (beta chain) was observed in a study of CD8+CD57+ T cells in acquired aplastic anemia. CDR3 and TCR beta VDJ profiling relied on a genomic DNA template. TCRdb used MiXCR to reprocess the reads, holding one entry per CDR3 protein. Found here are around 180,000 distinct CDR3 sequences, 50% to 75% of them singletons; the top ten hold around 42%. The CDR3 loop spans 13 amino acids. V was pared by 2 bases and J by 6 bases, with 8 bases between. This clonotype was found many times. The material sequenced was sorted CD4+, CD8+, or CD8+CD57+ T cells (not recorded which) from PBMCs. This clonotype was obtained from a human donor with severe aplastic anemia or a healthy control (not recorded which). This chain joins TRBV12-3 or TRBV12-4 and TRBJ1-5; tentative D call: TRBD1 (5 bases). The CDR3 DNA reads TGTGCCAGCAGTTTACAGGGTAGTCAGCCCCAGCATTTT. It codes for CASSLQGSQPQHF.